This TCR beta chain originates from a study of siplizumab effects on memory and regulatory T cells. Notes on the study in general: The alloresponse seemed to draw substantially on naive T cells, which appeared more diverse than memory cells. Alloreactive sequences from unstimulated CD4+ memory cells fell significantly with siplizumab. On average, approximately 70% of mappable alloreactive CD4+ clones were Treg-derived under siplizumab, against about 29% in controls. Proliferating Tregs in siplizumab cultures were never verified as suppressive.

This table comes from immunoSEQ multiplex PCR, and its TCRdb copy is limited to in-frame clones, with some not included. The sample has around 97,000 clones, just under 95% seen once; the top ten hold 1% to 1.5%. With V trimmed by 6 bases and J by 2 bases, 9 bases remained unmatched. This CDR3 region has 15 residues. Germline values: CDR1 MNHEY, CDR2 SMNVEV (reference sequence). A word on this clone: Antigen unknown.

The V call is TRBV27, the J call TRBJ2-7, with TRBD1 identical over 8 bases. Specimen: non-Treg CD4+ T cells sorted from blood. This TCR came from a human donor in good health. CDR3 sequence reads: CASRGTGGHTYEQYF. Written as DNA, the CDR3 is TGTGCCAGCAGGGGAACAGGGGGGCACACCTACGAGCAGTACTTC.